These 5 T cell receptor beta chains came from one sample sequenced in a study of blood T cells in healthy people across ages. Primers used in a second PCR of roughly 6 to 12 cycles were a sample-barcoded 5' primer and a J-beta primer mix. A single record per CDR3 protein comes from TCRdb applying MiXCR to the 5' RACE reads. The data hold 1.5 million to 1.8 million distinct CDR3 sequences, with 35% to 45% observed a single time. Material for sequencing was blood. The origin of the receptors is a woman younger than 30 in good health.

V and J are TRBV6-5 and TRBJ1-1; D remains ambiguous. There are 15 residues in the CDR3. In germline, CDR1 is MNHEY, CDR2 SVGAGI. The V and J ends lost 7 bases and 4 bases respectively, with 19 bases between them. CDR3 loop: CASKLFAFRGTEAFF. CDR3 sequence (DNA): TGTGCCAGCAAATTATTTGCTTTTCGGGGCACTGAAGCTTTCTTT.

In the case of this clonotype: At one end, the junction sequence differs from germline, possibly due to a read error. This chain joins TRBV12-3 or TRBV12-4 and TRBJ2-1; D may be TRBD1 (6 bases). The CDR3 is made up of 12 amino acids. The chain's CDR3 is CTSSSQGYEQFF. As DNA, the CDR3 is TGTACCAGCAGCTCACAGGGTTATGAGCAGTTCTTC.

A few counts support this clonotype. The chain has TRBV4-3 and TRBJ2-3, with D unclear. This CDR3 region has 15 residues. Germline V gene sequence: CDR1 LGHNA, CDR2 YSLEER. Deletions cut 3 bases from V and 0 bases from J, with 10 bases between. CDR3 protein: CASSQRPSSTDTQYF. CDR3 DNA: TGCGCCAGCAGCCAGCGACCCTCTAGCACAGATACGCAGTATTTT.

This clonotype appeared a few times. As DNA, the CDR3 is TGTGCCAGCAGCGCTGACAGGGGACCTAATGAAAAACTGTTTTTT. It encodes CASSADRGPNEKLFF. The rearrangement uses TRBV9 and TRBJ1-4; 8 nucleotides align to TRBD1. V lost 3 bases and J lost 3; bases outside the gene matches: 4. CDR1 and CDR2 from the germline V gene are SGDLS and YYNGEE. This CDR3 is built from 15 residues.

The chain employs TRBV20-1 and TRBJ1-5; D gene unclear. The CDR3 spans 12 residues. CDR1 is DFQATT and CDR2 is SNEGSKA in the germline V gene (reference sequence). Between the trimmed V and J ends, which lost 1 base and 3 bases, there was a span of 4 bases. CDR3 sequence (DNA): TGCAGTGCTAGAGCCGCCAATCAGCCCCAGCATTTT. Amino acids: CSARAANQPQHF.